These T cell receptor beta chains were read from a single sample in a study of PD-L1 blockade in urothelial cancer. Some clones are missing from TCRdb's copy, which holds only in-frame ones; the method was immunoSEQ multiplex PCR. Of roughly 130,000 clones in the sample, about 88% were seen once. This sample comprised PBMCs, obtained around atezolizumab (anti-PD-L1) treatment. All receptors come from a man aged 45-60 years with urothelial cancer. Both conserved end residues are part of each CDR3. Clone size is not always given. Where it is, it says once, few, many or a class for expanded clones.

TRBJ2-7,TRBV5-1,.,CASSFNSGEQYF
TRBJ1-1,TRBV2,.,CASSDQVTGLGEAFF
TRBJ2-3,TRBV6-1,.,CASSLALRTDTQYF
TRBJ2-2,TRBV5-8,.,CASSSGLAGVPGELFF
TRBJ1-1,TRBV30,few,CAWIWANTEAFF
TRBJ2-1,TRBV18,.,CASSPSGQFNEQFF
TRBJ2-7,TRBV6-1,once,CASGTWGPYEQYF
TRBJ2-7,TRBV5-1,.,CASSLAYLGTGNYEQYF
TRBJ1-3,TRBV28,once,CASSRTHSSGNTIYF
TRBJ2-1,TRBV28,.,CASSEPHPYEQFF
TRBJ1-4,TRBV6-6,.,CASKRQGVNEKLFF
TRBJ2-1,TRBV14,.,CASSPRTGEQFF
TRBJ1-1,TRBV6-1,.,CASRIPGNTEAFF
TRBJ2-5,TRBV5-6,.,CASSLVGTGITYF
TRBJ1-1,TRBV30,.,CAWTPFGMNTEAFF
TRBJ1-6,TRBV7-9,few,CASSFDRLSSPLHF
TRBJ1-1,TRBV18,.,CASSNEREAFF
TRBJ1-1,TRBV5-8,.,CASSLRGGTEAFF
TRBJ1-5,TRBV2,.,CASSRDTHSNQPQHF
TRBJ2-2,TRBV2,once,CASRVAGSNTGELFF
TRBJ1-1,TRBV2,.,CASSFVGGTEAFF
TRBJ2-3,TRBV19,.,CASSSGGFTDTQYF
TRBJ1-6,TRBV6-5,.,CASSYGTVENSPLHF
TRBJ2-1,TRBV5-4,.,CASSPGSGSWNEQFF
TRBJ2-3,TRBV7-9,.,CASSPGGNTDTQYF
TRBJ2-1,TRBV5-4,.,CASSSSHGRSQGEQFF
TRBJ2-3,TRBV18,.,CASRRPGHGTDTQYF
TRBJ2-4,TRBV28,.,CASSFSGFLAKNIQYF
TRBJ1-1,TRBV6-5,few,CASGTQGAGTEAFF
TRBJ2-7,TRBV4-1,.,CASSQGPGQGGHEQYF
TRBJ2-6,TRBV5-5,.,CASSSQGFGGANVLTF
TRBJ2-7,TRBV2,few,CASQETGTYEQYF
TRBJ2-7,TRBV9,.,CASSVGQGAYEQYF
TRBJ2-3,TRBV5-1,.,CASSNPTGGGADTQYF
TRBJ2-5,TRBV20-1,.,CSATKPSEQYF
TRBJ2-1,TRBV7-3,.,CASSLMYPRGYNEQFF
TRBJ1-1,TRBV19,.,CASGHTEAFF
TRBJ2-7,TRBV27,once,CASIDRENPREQYF
TRBJ2-3,TRBV29-1,.,CSVERTSGIGDTQYF
TRBJ2-3,TRBV28,.,CASSLLPTSSGSPDTQYF
TRBJ1-6,TRBV9,few,CASSAGDRSPLHF
TRBJ2-1,TRBV7-2,once,CASSPSSVSSYNEQFF
TRBJ1-5,TRBV28,.,CASSRQGAQPQHF
TRBJ1-6,TRBV7-8,.,CASSFGTGTYNSPLHF
TRBJ2-7,TRBV11-1,.,CASSSQGYEQYF
TRBJ2-7,TRBV30,.,CAWSNGTGRDEQYF
TRBJ2-7,TRBV6-1,.,CASIDGTSGKDEQYF
TRBJ2-2,TRBV7-9,.,CASSSWRENTGELFF
TRBJ2-1,TRBV6-6,.,CASSYSAGGNDEQFF
TRBJ1-1,TRBV27,few,CASSPTVNTEAFF
TRBJ1-1,TRBV6-1,few,CASSVDTLGTFF
TRBJ2-3,TRBV30,.,CAWSVGSGVLDTQYF
TRBJ1-2,TRBV19,.,CASTETGGDNYGYTF
TRBJ2-7,TRBV28,.,CASSFRDNHYEQYF
TRBJ1-1,TRBV11-2,.,CASSFRIDRVNTEAFF
TRBJ2-3,TRBV15,few,CATSRDTEDTQYF